This T cell receptor (beta chain) stems from a study of CD8+CD57+ T cells in acquired aplastic anemia. The template used for profiling TCR beta VDJ and CDR3 was genomic DNA. Each CDR3 protein gets one entry after TCRdb re-called the reads with MiXCR. The sample contains around 130,000 distinct CDR3 sequences, more than 40% of which appear only once. This CDR3 is built from 11 residues. CDR1 is SGHTA and CDR2 is FQGTGA in the germline V gene. V was trimmed by 4 bases and J by 9 bases, leaving 10 bases between them. V usage is TRBV7-3 and J usage is TRBJ2-7, with D perhaps matching TRBD2 (6 bases). The sequence derives from a human donor in good health, serving as a control. Sequencing input: sorted CD4+, CD8+, or CD8+CD57+ T cells (not recorded which) from PBMCs. Here the CDR3 DNA reads TGTGCCAGCAGCTCCGGGACTCCGCAGTACTTC. Translating gives CASSSGTPQYF.